This T cell receptor (beta chain) stems from a study of blood T cell repertoires in COVID-19. As for the study in general: Samples of COVID-19 (acute and convalescent) were obtained from the United States, Italy and Spain. Sample material is recorded as cDNA or gDNA derived from T cells, B-cell-depleted T cells, or PBMCs.

Trimming removed 2 bases from V and 2 bases from J; junction bases left unmatched: 0. Germline V gene sequence: CDR1 SGHTA, CDR2 FQGNSA. This CDR3 spans 15 amino acids. Per the original data handling: Researchers report that nucleated cell counts were estimated from reference gene primer amplification. The method was immunoSEQ multiplex PCR; TCRdb's version includes in-frame clones alone and lacks a portion of them. Clonal size and the V and J genes are those of that table, whereas D and trimming came from the DNA. The table includes 110,000 or so clones, 82% detected once. Source material: peripheral blood. The chain combines TRBV7-2 with TRBJ2-1; TRBD2 aligns across 10 bases. The receptor comes from a human donor in a cohort sampled during active COVID-19. The CDR3 region has the DNA TGTGCCAGCAGCTTAAGCGGGGGGGCCTACAATGAGCAGTTCTTC. Translation gives CASSLSGGAYNEQFF.